This T cell receptor (beta chain) stems from a study of T cells and copy number aberrations in small-cell lung cancer. Study-level results: All specimens were formalin-fixed paraffin-embedded tissue, prone to sequencing artifacts. Tumors showed lower T-cell density, richness and clonality than adjacent lung, though density did not differ significantly.

The CDR3 length is 13 residues. Trimming took 1 base from V and 2 from J, leaving 3 bases between them. The germline CDR1 and CDR2 sequences are SGHAT and FQNNGV. Points on this clone: Its antigen is undetermined.

The assay was immunoSEQ multiplex PCR, and TCRdb's table has in-frame clones only and misses some. The data show about 2,600 clones, 75% to 90% seen once. Normal lung samples lay at least 2 cm from the tumor margin. This clonotype was sampled from a man in his forties or fifties with small cell lung cancer. Input material: normal tissue next to the tumor. The chain is built from TRBV11-2 and TRBJ2-1; D gene ambiguous. As DNA, the CDR3 is TGTGCCAGCAGCTTAGGACCCTACAATGAGCAGTTCTTC. Residues: CASSLGPYNEQFF.